These 9 T cell receptor beta chains came from one sample sequenced in a study of shared clonotypes between healthy human individuals. TCRdb's copy holds only in-frame clones and misses some; the assay was immunoSEQ multiplex PCR. The data hold 2 million or so clones, with about 95% observed a single time. Naive CD8 cells, CD45RO-negative and positively selected for CCR7, excluded terminally differentiated effector memory CD45RA+ cells. What was sequenced was naive CD8+ T cells sorted from blood. These receptors came from a man aged 18 to 30 in good health.

The chain couples TRBV23-1 to TRBJ2-7, with D unresolved. TRBV23-1 is an ORF; its function is uncertain. The CDR3 loop spans 14 amino acids. Trimming cost V 2 bases and J 3 bases, with 11 bases left between them. The CDR3 reads CASSQERDRYEQYF. CDR3 DNA sequence: TGCGCCAGCAGTCAAGAAAGGGATCGCTACGAGCAGTACTTC.

The chain carries TRBV2 and TRBJ2-7; the D call may be TRBD1 or TRBD2 (5 bases each). The CDR3 covers 14 residues. Trimming took off 8 bases at V and 0 bases at J, with 14 bases between the two ends. CDR1 and CDR2 from the germline V gene are SNHLY and FYNNEI. The CDR3 DNA follows: TGTGCCAGCCAACCGGGACCCTCCTCCTACGAGCAGTACTTC. Translation: CASQPGPSSYEQYF.

The chain joins TRBV5-6 to TRBJ2-1; 8 bases agree with TRBD1. The ends lost 4 bases at V and 5 bases at J; junction bases unmatched: 11. CDR3 length: 16 residues. Germline CDR1 reads SGHDT; CDR2 reads YYEEEE. This chain's CDR3 is CASSPEWGQDDNEQFF. The CDR3 DNA sequence: TGTGCCAGCAGCCCCGAGTGGGGACAGGATGACAATGAGCAGTTCTTC.

The V gene is TRBV28, the J gene TRBJ1-5; D call uncertain. The V gene's germline CDR1 is MDHEN and CDR2 SYDVKM. The V gene lost 5 bases and the J gene lost 9 bases, with 17 bases spanning the gap. The CDR3 contains 14 residues. DNA for the CDR3: TGTGCCAGCAGTCCGACAAGGGCGCTGGGGCCCCAGCATTTT. Protein product: CASSPTRALGPQHF.

This chain uses TRBV7-9 with TRBJ2-1, with a weak D call TRBD2 (6 bases). This CDR3 comprises 16 residues. Germline CDR1 is SEHNR and CDR2 is FQNEAQ (reference sequence). Trimming removed 1 base at V and 2 bases at J, with 12 bases between. CDR3 DNA: TGTGCCAGCAGCTTAGGCCGGGAGAGGGCCTACAATGAGCAGTTCTTC. Its translation is CASSLGRERAYNEQFF.

The chain links TRBV27 to TRBJ1-4; 7 nucleotides line up with TRBD1. CDR1 is MNHEY, CDR2 SMNVEV, per germline (reference sequence). The CDR3 runs 18 residues. J was trimmed by 3 bases and V by 8 bases; bases with no gene match: 18. The CDR3, as DNA: TGTGCCAGCGCCGAGACAGGGTTGATTAAAATGGCTAATGAAAAACTGTTTTTT. Protein: CASAETGLIKMANEKLFF.

V usage is TRBV27 and J usage is TRBJ2-7; D gene ambiguous. CDR1 and CDR2 (germline): MNHEY, SMNVEV (reference sequence). The CDR3 length is 13 residues. With 2 bases removed from V and 3 bases from J, the gap between germline ends came to 8 bases. The CDR3 sequence: CASSLGRFYEQYF. The CDR3 DNA reads as TGTGCCAGCAGTTTAGGACGGTTCTACGAGCAGTACTTC.

The V gene is TRBV2, the J gene TRBJ2-3; D is uncertain. Looked up from germline, CDR1 is SNHLY and CDR2 is FYNNEI. V was shortened by 5 bases and J by 0 bases, with 15 bases between the two germline ends. The CDR3 length is 16 residues. The CDR3 is CASSLSGRSSTDTQYF. CDR3 DNA sequence: TGTGCCAGCAGTCTCTCGGGCCGCTCTAGCACAGATACGCAGTATTTT.

The chain employs TRBV6-5 and TRBJ2-1, with D maybe TRBD1 (5 bases). V was pared by 6 bases and J by 0 bases, with 6 bases between. The germline V gene has CDR1 MNHEY and CDR2 SVGAGI. This CDR3 contains 13 residues. This CDR3 is CASRTVSYNEQFF. In DNA, the CDR3 is TGTGCCAGCAGGACAGTCTCCTACAATGAGCAGTTCTTC.